This T cell receptor beta chain comes out of a study of Graves' ophthalmopathy and Graves' hyperthyroidism. Looking at the study overall: Peripheral blood sampling preceded any treatment and occurred at initial diagnosis.

Using RNA transcripts, the TCR beta CDR3 regions were amplified. First-round RT-PCR employed HTBI primers, with a second-round multiplex PCR after it. From the multiplex PCR reads, TCRdb called clonotypes with MiXCR, one entry per CDR3 protein. Here the sample spans hundreds of thousands of distinct CDR3 sequences, approximately 22% being singletons. CDR1 is MNHEY, CDR2 SVGEGT, per germline. The V end was cut by 6 bases, the J end by 7 bases, with 10 bases between. The length of the CDR3 is 12 residues. This clonotype was seen repeatedly, ten times or more. Its antigen remains unknown. Overall study results and limits: Blood samples also showed most expanded thyroid clonotypes exceeding 0.001 frequency.

The chain recombines TRBV6-2 or TRBV6-3 with TRBJ1-5; D call uncertain. Sequencing was performed on peripheral blood. The receptor was derived from a woman aged 18-29 years with stable Graves' hyperthyroidism. Some clones in this sample may be carry-over from other donors' samples. This CDR3 reads CASSVGRQPQHF. CDR3 in DNA: TGTGCCAGCAGCGTGGGTCGGCAGCCCCAGCATTTT.